This T cell receptor beta chain was identified during a study of OX40 agonist ivuxolimab in advanced cancers. For the study at large: Allowance was made for prior anti-PD-1, anti-PD-L1 or anti-CTLA-4 therapy, and approximately 40% had some. General study findings and limits: Mean expanded clone counts were higher in CD8+ than CD4+ T cells. At 0.1 to 3.0 mg/kg and by week 6, CD4+ and CD8+ T cells in the blood had expanded clonally.

About this clone: Its specificity is unknown.

Individuals having autoimmune disease history or systemic immunosuppression were not enrolled. Measured with immunoSEQ multiplex PCR; TCRdb has only the in-frame clones, and not every one. This sample carries about 27,000 clones, around 86% of them seen once, and the ten largest clones take 45% to 60%. This specimen consisted of CD4+ or CD8+ T cells sorted from blood, obtained in a trial of the OX40 agonist ivuxolimab. This TCR came from an adult with an advanced solid tumor such as melanoma, head and neck, liver or kidney cancer.

CDR3 nucleotides: TGTGCCAGCAGCCTCAGAAGCTCCTACGAGCAGTACTTC. It encodes CASSLRSSYEQYF. V gene TRBV14 combines with J gene TRBJ2-7; no definite D call. CDR3 size: 13 residues. The V end was cut by 4 bases, the J end by 0 bases, with 7 bases between. Germline V gene lookup returns CDR1 SGHDN and CDR2 FVKESK.